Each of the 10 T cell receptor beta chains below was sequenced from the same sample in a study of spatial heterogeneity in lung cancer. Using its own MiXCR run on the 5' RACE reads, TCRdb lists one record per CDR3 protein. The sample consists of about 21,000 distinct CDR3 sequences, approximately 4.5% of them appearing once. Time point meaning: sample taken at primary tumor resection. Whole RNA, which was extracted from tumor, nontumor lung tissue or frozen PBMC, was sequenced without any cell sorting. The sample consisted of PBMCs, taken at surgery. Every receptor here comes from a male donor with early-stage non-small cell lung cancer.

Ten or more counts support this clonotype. The CDR3 sequence: CSATGAGQETQYF. The CDR3 coding sequence is TGCAGTGCTACGGGGGCGGGCCAAGAGACCCAGTACTTC. The chain joins TRBV20-1 to TRBJ2-5; D possibly matches TRBD1 or TRBD2 (6 bases each). V lost 4 bases to trimming and J lost 1 base, with 10 bases between them. This CDR3 is built from 13 residues. Germline values: CDR1 DFQATT, CDR2 SNEGSKA (reference sequence).

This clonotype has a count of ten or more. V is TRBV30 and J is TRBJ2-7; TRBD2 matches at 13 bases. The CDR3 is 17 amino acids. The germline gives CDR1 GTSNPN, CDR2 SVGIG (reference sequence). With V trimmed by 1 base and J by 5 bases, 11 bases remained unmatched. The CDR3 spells CAWSAGTSGIDGNEQYF. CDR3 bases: TGTGCCTGGAGTGCCGGGACTAGCGGGATCGACGGGAACGAGCAGTACTTC.

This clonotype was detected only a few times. The CDR3 protein is CASSFFQADTGELFF. CDR3 DNA: TGTGCCAGCAGCTTCTTTCAGGCGGACACCGGGGAGCTGTTTTTT. This chain uses TRBV7-9 with TRBJ2-2; D is unclear. V was clipped by 3 bases and J by 3 bases, with 11 bases between them. CDR3 size: 15 residues. CDR1 is SEHNR, CDR2 FQNEAQ, per germline (reference sequence).

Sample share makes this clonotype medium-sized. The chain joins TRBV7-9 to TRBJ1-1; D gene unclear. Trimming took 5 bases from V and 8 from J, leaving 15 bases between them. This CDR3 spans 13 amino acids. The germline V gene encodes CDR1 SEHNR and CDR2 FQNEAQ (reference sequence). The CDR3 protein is CASSPAQLREAFF. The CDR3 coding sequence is TGTGCCAGCAGCCCCGCCCAGCTGCGAGAAGCTTTCTTT.

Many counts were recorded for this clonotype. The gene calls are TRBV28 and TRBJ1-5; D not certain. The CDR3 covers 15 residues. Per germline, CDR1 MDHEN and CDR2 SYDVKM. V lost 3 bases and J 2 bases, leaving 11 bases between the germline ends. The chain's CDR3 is CASSFGSGGNQPQHF. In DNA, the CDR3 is TGTGCCAGCAGTTTTGGGAGCGGAGGCAATCAGCCCCAGCATTTT.

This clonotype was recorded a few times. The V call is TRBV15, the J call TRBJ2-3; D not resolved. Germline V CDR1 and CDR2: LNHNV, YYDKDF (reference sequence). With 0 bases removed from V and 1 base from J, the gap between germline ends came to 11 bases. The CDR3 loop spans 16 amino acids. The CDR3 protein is CATSRDLDSRTDTQYF. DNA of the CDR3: TGTGCCACCAGCAGAGATCTCGACTCGCGCACAGATACGCAGTATTTT.

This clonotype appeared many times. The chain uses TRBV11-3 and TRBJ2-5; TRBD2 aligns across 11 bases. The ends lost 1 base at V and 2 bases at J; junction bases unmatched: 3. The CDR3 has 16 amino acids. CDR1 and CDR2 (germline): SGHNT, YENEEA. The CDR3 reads CASSLAGTSGQETQYF. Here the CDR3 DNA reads TGTGCCAGCAGCTTAGCCGGGACTAGCGGTCAAGAGACCCAGTACTTC. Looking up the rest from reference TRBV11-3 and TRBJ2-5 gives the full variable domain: EAGVVQSPRYKIIEKKQPVAFWCNPISGHNTLYWYLQNLGQGPELLIRYENEEAVDDSQLPKDRFSAERLKGVDSTLKIQPAELGDSAVYLCASSLAGTSGQETQYFGPGTRLLVL.

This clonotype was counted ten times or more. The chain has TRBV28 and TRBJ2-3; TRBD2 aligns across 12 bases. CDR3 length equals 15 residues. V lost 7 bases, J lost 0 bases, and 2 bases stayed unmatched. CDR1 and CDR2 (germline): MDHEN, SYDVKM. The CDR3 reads CASTLAGGSTDTQYF. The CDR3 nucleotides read TGTGCCAGCACCCTAGCGGGAGGGAGCACAGATACGCAGTATTTT.

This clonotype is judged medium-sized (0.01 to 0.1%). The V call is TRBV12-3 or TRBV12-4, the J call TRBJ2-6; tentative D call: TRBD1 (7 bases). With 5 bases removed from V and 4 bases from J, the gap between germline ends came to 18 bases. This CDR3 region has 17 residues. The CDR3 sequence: CASSLRDRDKGANVLTF. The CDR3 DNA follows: TGTGCCAGCAGTCTGCGGGACAGAGATAAAGGGGCCAACGTCCTGACTTTC.

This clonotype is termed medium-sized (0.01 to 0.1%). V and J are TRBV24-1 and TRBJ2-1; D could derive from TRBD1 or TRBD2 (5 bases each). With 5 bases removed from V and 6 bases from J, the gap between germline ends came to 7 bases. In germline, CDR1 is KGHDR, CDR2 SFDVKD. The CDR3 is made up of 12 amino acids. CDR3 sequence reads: CATSVGTNEQFF. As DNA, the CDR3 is TGTGCCACCAGTGTAGGGACCAATGAGCAGTTCTTC.